This T cell receptor beta chain was observed in a study of CD8+ T cells in alopecia areata. Study-wide points: Clonality in lesional scalp, especially alopecia totalis/universalis, exceeded that of normal scalp. TCRs were shared less clearly across patients than in mice, possibly for HLA-related reasons.

Following RNA extraction, reverse transcription yielded cDNA that acted as the sequencing template. Data came from immunoSEQ multiplex PCR; TCRdb stores just in-frame clones and leaves some out. The data contain about 180,000 clones, 65% to 75% of them singletons. As to this clone: What it binds is not known.

This CDR3 comprises 13 residues. The V and J ends lost 6 bases and 4 bases respectively, with 14 bases between them. From germline, CDR1 is SQVTM and CDR2 ANQGSEA. The V and J genes are TRBV29-1 and TRBJ2-3, with D perhaps given as TRBD1 or TRBD2 (6 bases each). Source: CD8+ T cells sorted from blood, taken at week 0. The TCR sequence derives from a human donor with alopecia areata. CDR3 residues: CSVGGLGPDTQYF. For the CDR3, the DNA is TGCAGCGTGGGGGGCTTGGGCCCAGATACGCAGTATTTT.